This T cell receptor (beta chain) originates from a study of cytomegalovirus exposure and HLA in healthy donors. Primers: 60 Vbeta forward and 13 Jbeta reverse. Libraries were prepared by immunoSEQ multiplex PCR; TCRdb keeps only in-frame clonotypes and omits some of them. The table records a few hundred thousand clones, approximately 84% of them present only once. CDR3 length equals 14 residues. Deletions cut 6 bases from V and 1 base from J, with 12 bases between. Germline-derived CDR1 and CDR2 are MNHNS and SASEGT. On this clone: The antigen is undetermined.

Regarding the study as a whole: A later analysis associated 15,000 or so TCR beta sequences with HLA alleles at a 0.05 false discovery rate. Roughly even sequencing depth across donors was the assumption behind the presence/absence analyses. A likely sequencing artifact accounted for one observed cluster of highly shared sequence variants. According to an earlier analysis, most TCR beta V segments yielded productive rearrangements about 87% or about 30% of the time.

The chain carries TRBV6-1 and TRBJ1-1, with D perhaps TRBD1 (6 bases). Material for sequencing was PBMCs. This receptor was identified in a woman between 40 and 55 years old in good health and CMV-seronegative. The CDR3 here is CASSYTGRNTEAFF. For the CDR3, the DNA is TGTGCCAGCAGCTACACAGGGAGGAACACTGAAGCTTTCTTT.